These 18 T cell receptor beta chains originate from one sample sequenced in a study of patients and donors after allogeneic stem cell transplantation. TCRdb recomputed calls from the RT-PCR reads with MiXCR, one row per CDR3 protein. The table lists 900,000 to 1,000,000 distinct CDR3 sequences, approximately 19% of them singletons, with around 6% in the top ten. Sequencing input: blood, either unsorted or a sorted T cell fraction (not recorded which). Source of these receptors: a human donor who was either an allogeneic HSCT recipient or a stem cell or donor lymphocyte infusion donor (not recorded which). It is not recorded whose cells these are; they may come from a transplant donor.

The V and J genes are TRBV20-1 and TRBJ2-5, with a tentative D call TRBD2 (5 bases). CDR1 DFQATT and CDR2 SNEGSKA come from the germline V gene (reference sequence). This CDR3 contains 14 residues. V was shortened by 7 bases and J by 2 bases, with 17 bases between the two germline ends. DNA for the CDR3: TGCAGTGGCGGGTCACCGAGTAAACAAGAGACCCAGTACTTC. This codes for CSGGSPSKQETQYF.

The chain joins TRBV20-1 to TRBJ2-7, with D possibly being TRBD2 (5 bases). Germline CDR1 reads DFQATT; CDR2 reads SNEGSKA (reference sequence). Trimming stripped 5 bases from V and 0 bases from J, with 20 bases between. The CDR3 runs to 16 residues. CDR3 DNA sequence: TGCAGTGCTGACCCCCCCGTGTGGGAGAACTCCTACGAGCAGTACTTC. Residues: CSADPPVWENSYEQYF.

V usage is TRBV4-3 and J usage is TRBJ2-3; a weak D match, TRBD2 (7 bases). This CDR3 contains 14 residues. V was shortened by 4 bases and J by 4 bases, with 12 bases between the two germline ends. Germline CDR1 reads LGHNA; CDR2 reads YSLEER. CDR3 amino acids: CASSPRGAADTQYF. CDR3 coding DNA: TGCGCCAGCAGCCCCCGGGGGGCGGCAGATACGCAGTATTTT.

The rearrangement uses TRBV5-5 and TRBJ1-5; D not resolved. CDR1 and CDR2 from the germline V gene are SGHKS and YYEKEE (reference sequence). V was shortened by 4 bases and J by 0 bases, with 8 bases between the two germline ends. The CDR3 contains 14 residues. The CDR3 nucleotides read TGTGCCAGCAGCCCCCAGAGTAGCAATCAGCCCCAGCATTTT. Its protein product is CASSPQSSNQPQHF.

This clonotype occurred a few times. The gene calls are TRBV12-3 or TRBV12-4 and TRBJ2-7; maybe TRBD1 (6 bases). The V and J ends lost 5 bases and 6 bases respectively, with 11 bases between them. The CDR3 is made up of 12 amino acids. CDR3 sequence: CASSKTGIEQYF. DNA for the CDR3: TGTGCCAGCAGTAAAACAGGGATCGAGCAGTACTTC.

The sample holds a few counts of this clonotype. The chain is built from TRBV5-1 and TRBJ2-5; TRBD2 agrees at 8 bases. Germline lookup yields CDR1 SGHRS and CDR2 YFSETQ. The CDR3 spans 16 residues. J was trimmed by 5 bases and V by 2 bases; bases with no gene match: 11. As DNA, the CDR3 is TGCGCCAGCAGCTTCGGTGGGACTAGGCCCGTGGAGACCCAGTACTTC. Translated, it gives CASSFGGTRPVETQYF.

CDR3 sequence (DNA): TGTGCCAGCAGAAGAACAGGGACAGGCTATGGCTACACCTTC. Its protein product is CASRRTGTGYGYTF. The chain links TRBV7-2 to TRBJ1-2, with 8 bases lining up with TRBD1. V shed 6 bases, J shed 4 bases, and the junction held 7 bases outside the gene matches. This CDR3 is 14 amino acids long. The germline V gene encodes CDR1 SGHTA and CDR2 FQGNSA. The full variable domain, rest sourced from reference TRBV7-2 and TRBJ1-2, is GAGVSQSPSNKVTEKGKDVELRCDPISGHTALYWYRQSLGQGLEFLIYFQGNSAPDKSGLPSDRFSAERTGGSVSTLTIQRTQQEDSAVYLCASRRTGTGYGYTFGSGTRLTVV.

The CDR3 DNA reads TGTGCCAGCAGCCCAAAGGGGGGAGGAAGCACTGAAGCTTTCTTT. This sequence encodes CASSPKGGGSTEAFF. The V gene is TRBV7-2, the J gene TRBJ1-1; TRBD1 might be the D (6 bases). The V gene's germline CDR1 is SGHTA and CDR2 FQGNSA. The CDR3 runs to 15 residues. With 5 bases removed from V and 4 bases from J, the gap between germline ends came to 17 bases.

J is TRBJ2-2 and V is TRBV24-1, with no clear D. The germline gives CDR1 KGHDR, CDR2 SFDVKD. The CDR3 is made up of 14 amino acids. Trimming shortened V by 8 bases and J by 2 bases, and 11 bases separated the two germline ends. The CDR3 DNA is TGTGCCACCACCACCGGTCCTAACACCGGGGAGCTGTTTTTT. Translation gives CATTTGPNTGELFF.

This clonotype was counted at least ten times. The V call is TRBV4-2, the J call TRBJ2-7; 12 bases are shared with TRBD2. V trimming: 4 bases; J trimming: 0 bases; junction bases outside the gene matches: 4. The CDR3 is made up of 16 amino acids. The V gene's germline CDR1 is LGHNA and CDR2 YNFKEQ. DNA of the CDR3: TGTGCCAGCAGCCGCACGACTAGCGGGAGCTCCTACGAGCAGTACTTC. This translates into CASSRTTSGSSYEQYF.

CDR3 protein: CASSERTGVRNTGELFF. The CDR3 nucleotides read TGTGCCAGCAGTGAACGGACAGGGGTTCGGAACACCGGGGAGCTGTTTTTT. The V gene is TRBV12-3 or TRBV12-4, the J gene TRBJ2-2; 9 nucleotides align to TRBD1. The CDR3 extends over 17 amino acids. Germline trimming cut 5 bases from V and 1 base from J; bases unmatched to any gene: 8.

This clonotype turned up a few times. As DNA, the CDR3 is TGTGCCAGCAGCCAAGTCCGGACAGGTGAAAAACTGTTTTTT. This encodes CASSQVRTGEKLFF. The chain recombines TRBV3-1 with TRBJ1-4; TRBD1 matches at 7 bases. The CDR3 spans 14 residues. CDR1 and CDR2 (germline): LGHDT, YNNKEL (reference sequence). Trimming removed 1 base from V and 7 bases from J; junction bases left unmatched: 3.

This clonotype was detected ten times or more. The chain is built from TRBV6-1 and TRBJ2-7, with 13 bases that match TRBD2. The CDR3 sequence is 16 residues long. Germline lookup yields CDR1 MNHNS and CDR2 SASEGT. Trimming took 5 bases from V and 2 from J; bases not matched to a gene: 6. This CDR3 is CASSQTSGRGAYEQYF. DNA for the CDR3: TGTGCCAGCAGTCAAACTAGCGGGAGGGGAGCCTACGAGCAGTACTTC.

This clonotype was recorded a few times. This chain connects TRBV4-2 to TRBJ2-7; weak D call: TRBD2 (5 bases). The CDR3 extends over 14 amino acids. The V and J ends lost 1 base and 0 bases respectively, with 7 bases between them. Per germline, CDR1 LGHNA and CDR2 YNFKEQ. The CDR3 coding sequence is TGTGCCAGCAGCCAAGGAGGGAACTCCTACGAGCAGTACTTC. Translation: CASSQGGNSYEQYF.

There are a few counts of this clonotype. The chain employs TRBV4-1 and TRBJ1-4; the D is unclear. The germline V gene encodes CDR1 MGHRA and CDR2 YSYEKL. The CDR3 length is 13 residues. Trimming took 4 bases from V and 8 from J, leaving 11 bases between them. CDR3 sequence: CASSRGSGEKLFF. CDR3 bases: TGCGCCAGCAGCCGCGGATCGGGGGAAAAACTGTTTTTT.

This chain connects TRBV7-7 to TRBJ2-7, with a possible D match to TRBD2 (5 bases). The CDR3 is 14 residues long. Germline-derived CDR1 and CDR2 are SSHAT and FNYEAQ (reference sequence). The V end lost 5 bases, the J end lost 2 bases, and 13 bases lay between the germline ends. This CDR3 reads CASSDGTGAYEQYF. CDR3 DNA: TGTGCCAGCAGCGACGGAACCGGGGCCTACGAGCAGTACTTC. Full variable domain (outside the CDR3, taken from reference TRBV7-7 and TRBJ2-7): GAGVSQSPRYKVTKRGQDVTLRCDPISSHATLYWYQQALGQGPEFLTYFNYEAQPDKSGLPSDRFSAERPEGSISTLTIQRTEQRDSAMYRCASSDGTGAYEQYFGPGTRLTVT.

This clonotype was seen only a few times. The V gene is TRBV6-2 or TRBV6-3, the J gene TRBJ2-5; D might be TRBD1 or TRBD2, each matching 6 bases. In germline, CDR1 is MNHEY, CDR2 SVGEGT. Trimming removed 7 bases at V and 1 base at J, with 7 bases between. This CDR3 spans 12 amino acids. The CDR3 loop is CASKGGQETQYF. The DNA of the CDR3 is TGTGCCAGCAAGGGGGGCCAAGAGACCCAGTACTTC.

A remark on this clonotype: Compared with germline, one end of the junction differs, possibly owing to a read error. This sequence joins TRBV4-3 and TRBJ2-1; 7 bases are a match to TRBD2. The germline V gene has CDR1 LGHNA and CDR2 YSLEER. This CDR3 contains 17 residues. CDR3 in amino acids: CASSQDIGLGSYNDQFF. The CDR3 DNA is TGCGCCAGCAGCCAAGATATCGGACTAGGCTCCTACAATGACCAGTTCTTC.